These T cell receptor beta chains were read from a single sample in a study of blood T cell repertoires in COVID-19. The data were produced by immunoSEQ multiplex PCR, yet TCRdb's version contains in-frame clones alone and is incomplete. The sample has some 380,000 clones, 81% seen once. Specimen: peripheral blood. Receptor source: a human donor with acute or convalescent COVID-19. The donor label of this sample is uncertain. CDR3s include the opening cysteine and the closing phenylalanine or tryptophan. D genes are given only for firm matches. A row's size may be missing; if present it is once, few, many or a size class.

size,length,D,V,J,DNA,CDR3
once,15,TRBD1,TRBV2,TRBJ1-4,TGTGCCAGCAGTACCCGGACAGGGGGGGGTGAAAAACTGTTTTTT,CASSTRTGGGEKLFF
-,14,-,TRBV6-5,TRBJ2-4,TGTGCCAGCAGTACACAAAGAGCCAAAAACATTCAGTACTTC,CASSTQRAKNIQYF
-,15,-,TRBV21-1,TRBJ1-3,TGTGCCAGCAGCCGGGAGGACAGGGGTGGAAACACCATATATTTT,CASSREDRGGNTIYF
-,14,-,TRBV30,TRBJ1-2,TGTGCCTGGAGTGTAAAACAATTAAACTATGGCTACACCTTC,CAWSVKQLNYGYTF
once,16,-,TRBV6-5,TRBJ1-1,TGTGCCAGCAGTTTCTATGCAGGGAGGGTGGACACTGAAGCTTTCTTT,CASSFYAGRVDTEAFF
once,13,-,TRBV12-3/TRBV12-4,TRBJ1-1,TGTGCCAGCAGGCCCATAGGGAGGGGGGTAGCTTTCTTT,CASRPIGRGVAFF
-,16,-,TRBV5-4,TRBJ1-1,TGTGCCAGCAGCTTGGGGCTGGGCAGAATGAACACTGAAGCTTTCTTT,CASSLGLGRMNTEAFF
few,15,-,TRBV6-5,TRBJ2-2,TGTGCCAGCAGTTACTTGAGCGCCGACACCGGGGAGCTGTTTTTT,CASSYLSADTGELFF
-,13,TRBD1,TRBV18,TRBJ1-2,TGTGCCAGCTCCCCTAGGACAGGGGAGGGCTACACCTTC,CASSPRTGEGYTF
-,14,TRBD1,TRBV5-1,TRBJ1-2,TGCGCCAGCGGGGGACAGGGGGGTCAAGATGGCTACACCTTC,CASGGQGGQDGYTF
-,13,-,TRBV12-3/TRBV12-4,TRBJ2-5,TGTGCCAGCAGGAACAGGGTCCAAGAGACCCAGTACTTC,CASRNRVQETQYF
-,13,-,TRBV30,TRBJ1-6,TGTGCCTGGAGTGTCGGTTATAATTCACCCCTACACTTT,CAWSVGYNSPLHF
-,18,-,TRBV7-2,TRBJ1-2,TGTGCCAGCAGCCCTCGGTCGGGGACACCCCAAAGGGACTATGGCTACACCTTC,CASSPRSGTPQRDYGYTF
-,15,-,TRBV19,TRBJ2-2,TGTGCCAGTAGTATACAGGGTTTCACCACCGGGGAGCTGTTTTTT,CASSIQGFTTGELFF
once,17,-,TRBV6-1,TRBJ1-1,TGTGCCAGCAGTGAATTAGATCGGGGACATACATTTTCTGAAGCTTTCTTT,CASSELDRGHTFSEAFF
-,13,-,TRBV30,TRBJ2-1,TGTGCCAAACAGGGAAAATTCTACAATGAGCAGTTCTTC,CAKQGKFYNEQFF
-,16,TRBD1,TRBV5-4,TRBJ2-7,TGTGCCAGCAGCTTGGGGTCAGGGGGAAAATCCTACGAGCAGTACTTC,CASSLGSGGKSYEQYF
once,12,-,TRBV6-6,TRBJ1-2,TGTGCCAGCAGTTATTCAGTCTATGGCTACACCTTC,CASSYSVYGYTF
-,13,-,TRBV6-5,TRBJ1-1,TGTGCCAGCTGTTTGGAGCTGAACACTGAAGCTTTCTTT,CASCLELNTEAFF
-,15,TRBD1,TRBV5-6,TRBJ1-1,TGTGCCAGCAGCTTGGGGCCGGGACAGGGCACTGAAGCTTTCTTT,CASSLGPGQGTEAFF
-,14,-,TRBV24-1,TRBJ2-5,TGTGCCACCAGTGATGGCATAAACCAAGAGACCCAGTACTTC,CATSDGINQETQYF
-,15,TRBD2,TRBV28,TRBJ2-5,TGTGCCAGCAGTTACCCCGGGACTAGCGGGATAATCCAGTACTTC,CASSYPGTSGIIQYF
-,13,-,TRBV18,TRBJ2-2,TGTGCCAGCTCACCAGACAGGACCGGGGAGCTGTTTTTT,CASSPDRTGELFF
-,16,TRBD2,TRBV6-6,TRBJ2-1,TGTGCCAGCAGTTACACGACTAGCGGGAGAGGCGATGAGCAGTTCTTC,CASSYTTSGRGDEQFF
-,16,TRBD2,TRBV6-2/TRBV6-3,TRBJ2-1,TGTGCCAGCAGTGATCCTGGCGGGGGCTCCTACAATGAGCAGTTCTTC,CASSDPGGGSYNEQFF
few,14,-,TRBV5-1,TRBJ1-2,TGCGCCAGCAGCTTGCATTCGACAGCCTATGGCTACACCTTC,CASSLHSTAYGYTF
-,17,TRBD1,TRBV18,TRBJ2-7,TGTGCCAGCTCACCAGGTCGGGTTTCCGGGACAGGAGGCGAGCAGTACTTC,CASSPGRVSGTGGEQYF
-,15,TRBD2,TRBV19,TRBJ2-1,TGTGCCAGTAGGGACCTAGCGGGATCCTACAATGAGCAGTTCTTC,CASRDLAGSYNEQFF
-,14,TRBD1,TRBV19,TRBJ1-2,TGTGCCAGTTCGGGTACAGGGGGACACTATGGCTACACCTTC,CASSGTGGHYGYTF
-,18,TRBD1,TRBV27,TRBJ1-1,TGTGCCAGCAGTTTGTCTCCGGGACAGGGTTCATCAAACACTGAAGCTTTCTTT,CASSLSPGQGSSNTEAFF
-,14,TRBD1,TRBV7-9,TRBJ1-4,TGTGCCAGCAGCGAACAGGGGGCGTATGAAAAACTGTTTTTT,CASSEQGAYEKLFF
-,16,-,TRBV5-6,TRBJ1-1,TGTGCCAGCAGCTTCTTATCCAGGGGAAGTACCACTGAAGCTTTCTTT,CASSFLSRGSTTEAFF
-,14,TRBD1,TRBV28,TRBJ1-4,TGTGCCAGCAGGGCCGGGACAGGATTACAAAAACTGTTTTTT,CASRAGTGLQKLFF
-,11,-,TRBV25-1,TRBJ1-1,TGTGCCAGCCACAGGAACACTGAAGCTTTCTTT,CASHRNTEAFF
-,13,-,TRBV2,TRBJ1-4,TGTGCCAGCAGTGGGGACAAAAGTGAAAAACTGTTTTTT,CASSGDKSEKLFF
-,18,TRBD2,TRBV5-1,TRBJ2-2,TGCGCCAGCAGCTTGAATGGCGGGAGGGCCGTGAACGCCGGGGAGCTGTTTTTT,CASSLNGGRAVNAGELFF
-,18,TRBD1,TRBV19,TRBJ2-6,TGTGCCAGTAGCCCTTTGGGACAGGGAACTCTGGTCGCCAACGTCCTGACTTTC,CASSPLGQGTLVANVLTF
-,14,TRBD2,TRBV24-1,TRBJ2-1,TGTGCCACCAGTGCCCCTAGCGGCTACAATGAGCAGTTCTTC,CATSAPSGYNEQFF
-,14,TRBD2,TRBV29-1,TRBJ2-2,TGCAGCGTTGAAGTAGCGGGAAGGACCGGGGAGCTGTTTTTT,CSVEVAGRTGELFF
-,15,TRBD1,TRBV9,TRBJ2-1,TGTGCCAGCAGCACCCGACAGGGAAGTTACAATGAGCAGTTCTTC,CASSTRQGSYNEQFF
few,17,TRBD1,TRBV30,TRBJ1-1,TGTGCCTGGAGTCTTGTAGTGGGGACAGGGCGTCCACCTGAAGCTTTCTTT,CAWSLVVGTGRPPEAFF
-,14,-,TRBV7-9,TRBJ1-3,TGTGCCAGCAGCTTAAGAGGGGGTGGAAACACCATATATTTT,CASSLRGGGNTIYF
-,17,-,TRBV5-5,TRBJ2-5,TGTGCCAGCAGCTCGGTAGGGCGGGGATCCTACCAAGAGACCCAGTACTTC,CASSSVGRGSYQETQYF
-,12,-,TRBV2,TRBJ2-2,TGTGCCAGCAGGAGAGACACCGGGGAGCTGTTTTTT,CASRRDTGELFF
-,15,TRBD1,TRBV5-1,TRBJ2-7,TGCGCCAGCAGCGCCCGACAGGGGGGGCTCTACGAGCAGTACTTC,CASSARQGGLYEQYF
-,17,TRBD1,TRBV5-5,TRBJ1-4,TGTGCCAGCAGACCCCGGGACAGCGTCGCAATTAATGAAAAACTGTTTTTT,CASRPRDSVAINEKLFF
-,19,TRBD2,TRBV10-3,TRBJ2-1,TGTGCCATCAGTGGACTAGCGGGGGGCCCTGTTGGTATTGGTGCTGAGCAGTTCTTC,CAISGLAGGPVGIGAEQFF
-,14,TRBD1,TRBV27,TRBJ2-1,TGTGCCAGCAGTCTCCAGGGGGCCGATGATGAGCAGTTCTTC,CASSLQGADDEQFF
once,12,-,TRBV7-9,TRBJ2-7,TGTGCCAGCGCAATGGGCGGGTCCGAGCAGTACTTC,CASAMGGSEQYF
-,15,TRBD1,TRBV7-8,TRBJ2-1,TGTGCCAGCAGCTCGACAGGGACCCCCTACAATGAGCAGTTCTTC,CASSSTGTPYNEQFF
-,19,TRBD2,TRBV7-9,TRBJ2-1,TGTGCCAGCAGCTTAGGGCGGGACCTGACTAGCGGCCCGGGAGGTGAGCAGTTCTTC,CASSLGRDLTSGPGGEQFF